This T cell receptor beta chain was documented in a study of blood T cell repertoires in COVID-19. In the study overall: Acute and convalescent COVID-19 specimens originated in the United States, Italy and Spain. In each case, the material was cDNA or gDNA derived from T cells, B-cell-depleted T cells, or PBMCs.

V shed 6 bases and J shed 14 bases, with 14 bases lying between them. CDR3 length equals 12 residues. Per germline, CDR1 MNHNS and CDR2 SASEGT. Per the study methods: Amplification of reference gene primers was used by the study to estimate nucleated cell counts. Generated by immunoSEQ multiplex PCR, the TCRdb table keeps only in-frame clones and is missing some. V and J calls and clone size are those listed in that table; D and trimming were worked out from the DNA. The sample includes 95,000 to 150,000 clones, about three quarters of them seen just once. This clone has more than one count but fewer than ten.

Sequenced: peripheral blood. This chain uses TRBV6-1 with TRBJ1-6; weak D call: TRBD1 (5 bases). The clonotype originates from a human donor with acute or convalescent COVID-19. The donor label of this sample is uncertain. The CDR3 sequence: CASSLGGSTLHF. DNA for the CDR3: TGTGCCAGCAGCCTGGGGGGGAGTACCCTCCACTTT.